Following are 9 T cell receptor beta chains from one sample sequenced in a study of T-cell memory formation after mild COVID-19. TCRdb passed the 5' RACE reads through MiXCR, listing each CDR3 protein once. The sample includes 250,000 to 350,000 distinct CDR3 sequences, approximately 19% of them seen just once. The sequenced sample consisted of PBMCs or a T cell subset sorted from them (not recorded which). Receptors originate from a man aged 18 to 30 who had mild COVID-19 (a few samples of this study predate the infection). Cell type and time point are not known.

The sample holds many counts of this clonotype. This rearrangement joins TRBV6-4 to TRBJ1-5; 7 nucleotides agree with TRBD1. Per germline, CDR1 MRHNA and CDR2 SNTAGT. Unmatched junction bases numbered 12, after V lost 6 bases and J lost 7 bases. This CDR3 is 15 amino acids long. This CDR3 reads CASSPSGAGGQPQHF. The CDR3 DNA follows: TGTGCCAGCAGCCCCTCAGGGGCAGGGGGGCAGCCCCAGCATTTT.

This clonotype has only one observation. CDR3 DNA sequence: TGCAGTGGTAACTCCTATAATTCACCCCTCCACTTT. Protein sequence: CSGNSYNSPLHF. The V call is TRBV20-1, the J call TRBJ1-6; D not resolved. The CDR3 is 12 residues long. Germline CDR1 is DFQATT and CDR2 is SNEGSKA (reference sequence). Trimming shortened V by 7 bases and J by 0 bases, and 4 bases separated the two germline ends.

The table lists this clonotype with many counts. The V call is TRBV7-3, the J call TRBJ2-2; 8 bases match TRBD2. The CDR3 runs 17 residues. Germline V gene lookup returns CDR1 SGHTA and CDR2 FQGTGA. J lost 1 base, V lost 3 bases, and 7 bases had no gene match. CDR3 in amino acids: CASSFQAGLGNTGELFF. The CDR3 DNA reads as TGTGCCAGCAGCTTTCAAGCGGGACTAGGGAACACCGGGGAGCTGTTTTTT.

This clonotype showed up just a few times. The V and J genes are TRBV4-3 and TRBJ2-3, with D perhaps TRBD1 (7 bases). This CDR3 is built from 17 residues. V lost 0 bases and J lost 4, with 17 bases in between. Looked up from germline, CDR1 is LGHNA and CDR2 is YSLEER. DNA of the CDR3: TGCGCCAGCAGCCAAGATCTGGCCAGGGGGGTACCAGATACGCAGTATTTT. Protein product: CASSQDLARGVPDTQYF.

This clonotype has a count of ten or more. The gene calls are TRBV12-3 or TRBV12-4 and TRBJ1-1, with TRBD1 as a possible D gene (6 bases). There are 15 residues in the CDR3. The V gene lost 0 bases and the J gene lost 0 bases, with 8 bases spanning the gap. The CDR3 coding sequence is TGTGCCAGCAGTTTAGCCACAGGGTTGAACACTGAAGCTTTCTTT. It yields the protein CASSLATGLNTEAFF.

In its sample, this clonotype was seen many times. The chain joins TRBV29-1 to TRBJ1-2; 8 bases map to TRBD1. The CDR3 runs to 14 residues. Trimming cost V 0 bases and J 4 bases; bases outside gene matches: 4. Germline V lookup: CDR1 SQVTM, CDR2 ANQGSEA. The CDR3 loop is CSVEDAGQAYGYTF. The CDR3 DNA follows: TGCAGCGTTGAAGATGCGGGACAGGCCTATGGCTACACCTTC.

The table lists this clonotype with a few counts. The CDR3 nucleotides read TGTGCCAGCAGCGTAGATCCAGGTCCCCAAGAGACCCAGTACTTC. Amino acid sequence: CASSVDPGPQETQYF. J is TRBJ2-5 and V is TRBV9; D call uncertain. Germline V lookup: CDR1 SGDLS, CDR2 YYNGEE. This CDR3 region has 15 residues. V was cut by 0 bases and J by 1 base, with 10 bases left in between.

This clonotype has just a few counts. J is TRBJ2-3 and V is TRBV7-2; TRBD2 matches at 8 bases. J lost 1 base, V lost 1 base, and 1 base had no gene match. This CDR3 has 15 amino acids. CDR1 and CDR2 (germline): SGHTA, FQGNSA. CDR3 DNA sequence: TGTGCCAGCAGCTTAGGAGCGGGGGGCACAGATACGCAGTATTTT. Translating it yields CASSLGAGGTDTQYF.

In this sample, this clonotype turned up a few times. The gene calls are TRBV9 and TRBJ1-5; the D gene is possibly TRBD1 (5 bases). The CDR3 loop spans 15 amino acids. Trimming cost V 0 bases and J 6 bases, with 13 bases left between them. Germline V gene lookup returns CDR1 SGDLS and CDR2 YYNGEE. The CDR3 nucleotides are TGTGCCAGCAGCGTAGCTCCGGAGGGGCCTCAGCCCCAGCATTTT. Protein product: CASSVAPEGPQPQHF.